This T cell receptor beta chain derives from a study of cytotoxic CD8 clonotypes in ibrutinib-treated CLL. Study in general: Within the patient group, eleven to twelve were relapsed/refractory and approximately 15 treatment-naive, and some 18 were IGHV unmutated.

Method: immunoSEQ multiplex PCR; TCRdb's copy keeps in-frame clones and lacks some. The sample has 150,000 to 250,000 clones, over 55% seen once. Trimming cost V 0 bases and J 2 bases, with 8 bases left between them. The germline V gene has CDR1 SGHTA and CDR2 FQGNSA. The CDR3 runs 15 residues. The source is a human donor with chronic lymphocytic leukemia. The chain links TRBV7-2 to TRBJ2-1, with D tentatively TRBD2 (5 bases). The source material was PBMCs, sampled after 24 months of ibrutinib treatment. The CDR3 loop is CASSLAGVTYNEQFF. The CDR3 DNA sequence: TGTGCCAGCAGCTTAGCCGGGGTTACCTACAATGAGCAGTTCTTC.